A single sample gave rise to the 4 T cell receptor beta chains below, sequenced in a study of cytomegalovirus exposure and HLA in healthy donors. PCR primers comprised 60 Vbeta and 13 Jbeta primers. Assay: immunoSEQ multiplex PCR; the TCRdb copy retains only in-frame clones and omits some. Here the sample spans about 140,000 clones, around 78% being singletons. Sample: PBMCs. These receptors were taken from a woman between 18 and 30 years old in good health and CMV-seropositive.

This chain joins TRBV4-3 and TRBJ1-1; 7 positions match TRBD1. The CDR3 contains 16 residues. Germline CDR1 LGHNA, CDR2 YSLEER. The V and J ends lost 3 bases and 4 bases, in that order; junction bases with no gene match: 11. The CDR3 spells CASSQIRHDRATEAFF. The CDR3 bases are TGCGCCAGCAGCCAGATTCGCCACGACAGGGCCACTGAAGCTTTCTTT.

This sequence joins TRBV6-1 and TRBJ1-2; D gene uncertain. The CDR3 spans 14 residues. Germline lookup yields CDR1 MNHNS and CDR2 SASEGT. Trimming cost V 6 bases and J 4 bases, with 15 bases left between them. DNA of the CDR3: TGTGCCAGCAGAGCTCCACACGGGTTCTATGGCTACACCTTC. This sequence encodes CASRAPHGFYGYTF.

V gene TRBV11-2 combines with J gene TRBJ1-3; D possibly corresponds to TRBD1 (6 bases). V lost 0 bases to trimming and J lost 8 bases, with 20 bases between them. CDR3 length: 17 amino acids. Germline V lookup: CDR1 SGHAT, CDR2 FQNNGV. This chain's CDR3 is CASSLEFLAGVGDTIYF. In nucleotides, the CDR3 is TGTGCCAGCAGCTTAGAATTTTTGGCAGGGGTTGGTGACACCATATATTTT.

This chain joins TRBV19 and TRBJ2-7; D remains ambiguous. V lost 10 bases and J 2 bases, leaving 12 bases between the germline ends. The CDR3 runs to 12 residues. Germline V gives CDR1 LNHDA, CDR2 SQIVND (reference sequence). The CDR3 coding sequence is TGTGCCACCCACGGAACAGCCTACGAGCAGTACTTC. Protein sequence: CATHGTAYEQYF.